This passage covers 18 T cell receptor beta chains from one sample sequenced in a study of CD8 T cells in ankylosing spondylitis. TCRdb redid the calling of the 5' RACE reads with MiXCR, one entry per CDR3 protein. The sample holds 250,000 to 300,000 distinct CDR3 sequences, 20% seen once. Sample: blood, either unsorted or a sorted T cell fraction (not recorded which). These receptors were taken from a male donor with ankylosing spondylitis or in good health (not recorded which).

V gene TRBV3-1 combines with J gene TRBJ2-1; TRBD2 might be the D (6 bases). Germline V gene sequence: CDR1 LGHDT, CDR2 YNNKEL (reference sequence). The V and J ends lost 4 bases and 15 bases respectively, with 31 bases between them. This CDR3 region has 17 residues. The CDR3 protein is CASSPREQQGWRDFVFF. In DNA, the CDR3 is TGTGCCAGCAGCCCCCGGGAACAGCAAGGTTGGAGGGACTTCGTGTTCTTC.

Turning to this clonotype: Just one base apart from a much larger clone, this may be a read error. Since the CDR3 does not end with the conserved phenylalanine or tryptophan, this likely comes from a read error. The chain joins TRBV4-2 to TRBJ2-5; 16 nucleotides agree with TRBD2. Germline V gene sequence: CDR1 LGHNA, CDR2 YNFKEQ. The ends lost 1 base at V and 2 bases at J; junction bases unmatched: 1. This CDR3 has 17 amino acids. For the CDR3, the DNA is TGTGCCAGCAGCCAAGGGGGACTAGCGGGAGGGCAAGAGACCCAGTACTAC. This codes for CASSQGGLAGGQETQYY.

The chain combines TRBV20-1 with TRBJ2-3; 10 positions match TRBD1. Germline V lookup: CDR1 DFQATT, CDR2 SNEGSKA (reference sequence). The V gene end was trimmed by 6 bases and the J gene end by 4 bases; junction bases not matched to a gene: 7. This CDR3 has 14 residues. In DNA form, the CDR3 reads TGCAGTGCGGCCGGGACAGGGGTCCCAGATACGCAGTATTTT. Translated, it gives CSAAGTGVPDTQYF.

CDR3 sequence reads: CASSPPTRDPDAFF. CDR3 nucleotide sequence: TGTGCCAGCTCACCGCCGACTCGGGACCCGGACGCTTTCTTT. The chain employs TRBV18 and TRBJ1-1, with D possibly being TRBD1 (5 bases). This CDR3 comprises 14 residues. V was shortened by 3 bases and J by 11 bases, with 19 bases between the two germline ends. Germline V gene sequence: CDR1 KGHSH, CDR2 LQKENI. Combining the CDR3 with reference TRBV18 and TRBJ1-1 gives the whole variable domain NAGVMQNPRHLVRRRGQEARLRCSPMKGHSHVYWYRQLPEEGLKFMVYLQKENIIDESGMPKERFSAEFPKEGPSILRIQQVVRGDSAAYFCASSPPTRDPDAFFGQGTRLTVV.

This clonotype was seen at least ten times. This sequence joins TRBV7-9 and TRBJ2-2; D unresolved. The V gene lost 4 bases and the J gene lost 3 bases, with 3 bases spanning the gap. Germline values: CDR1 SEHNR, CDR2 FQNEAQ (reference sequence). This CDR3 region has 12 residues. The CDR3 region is CASSYDTGELFF. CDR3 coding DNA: TGTGCCAGCAGCTATGACACCGGGGAGCTGTTTTTT.

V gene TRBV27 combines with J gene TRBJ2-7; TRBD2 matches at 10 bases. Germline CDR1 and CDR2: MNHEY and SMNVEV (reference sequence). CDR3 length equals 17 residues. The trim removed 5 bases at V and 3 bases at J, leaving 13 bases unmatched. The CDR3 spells CASSPRSSSSGGYEQYV. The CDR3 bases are TGTGCCAGCAGTCCACGATCCTCTTCTAGCGGGGGCTACGAGCAGTACGTC.

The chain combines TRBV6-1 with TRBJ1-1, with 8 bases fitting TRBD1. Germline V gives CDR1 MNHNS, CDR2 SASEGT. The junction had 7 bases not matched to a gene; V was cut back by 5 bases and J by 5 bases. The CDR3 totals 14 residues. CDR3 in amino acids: CASSPPGQGTEAFF. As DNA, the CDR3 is TGTGCCAGCAGTCCCCCAGGACAGGGAACTGAAGCTTTCTTT.

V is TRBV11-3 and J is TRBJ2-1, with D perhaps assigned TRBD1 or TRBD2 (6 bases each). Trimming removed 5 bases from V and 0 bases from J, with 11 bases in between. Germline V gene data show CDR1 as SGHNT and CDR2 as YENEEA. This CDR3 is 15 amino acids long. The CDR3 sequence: CASSMRDNSYNEQFF. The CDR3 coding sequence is TGTGCCAGCAGCATGCGGGACAACTCCTACAATGAGCAGTTCTTC. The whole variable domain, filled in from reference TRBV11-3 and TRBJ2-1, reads EAGVVQSPRYKIIEKKQPVAFWCNPISGHNTLYWYLQNLGQGPELLIRYENEEAVDDSQLPKDRFSAERLKGVDSTLKIQPAELGDSAVYLCASSMRDNSYNEQFFGPGTRLTVL.

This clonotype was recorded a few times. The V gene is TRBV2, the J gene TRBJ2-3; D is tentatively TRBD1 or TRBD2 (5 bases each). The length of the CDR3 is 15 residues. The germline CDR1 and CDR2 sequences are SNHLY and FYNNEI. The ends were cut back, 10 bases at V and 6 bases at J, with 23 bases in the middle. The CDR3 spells CATEGFMIEGDTQYF. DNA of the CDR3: TGTGCCACCGAGGGGTTTATGATAGAGGGTGATACGCAGTATTTT.

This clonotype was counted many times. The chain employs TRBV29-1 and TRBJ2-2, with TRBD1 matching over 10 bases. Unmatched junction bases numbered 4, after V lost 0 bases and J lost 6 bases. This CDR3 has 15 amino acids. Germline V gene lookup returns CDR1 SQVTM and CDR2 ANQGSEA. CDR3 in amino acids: CSVEDDRGLAGELFF. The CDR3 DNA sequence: TGCAGCGTTGAAGATGACAGGGGGCTGGCCGGGGAGCTGTTTTTT.

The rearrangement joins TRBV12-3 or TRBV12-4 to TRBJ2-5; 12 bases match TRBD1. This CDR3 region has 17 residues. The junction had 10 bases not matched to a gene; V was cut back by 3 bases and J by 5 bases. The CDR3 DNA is TGTGCCAGCAGTTTGCCACGGGACAGGGGGCGGGAGGAGACCCAGTACTTC. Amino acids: CASSLPRDRGREETQYF.

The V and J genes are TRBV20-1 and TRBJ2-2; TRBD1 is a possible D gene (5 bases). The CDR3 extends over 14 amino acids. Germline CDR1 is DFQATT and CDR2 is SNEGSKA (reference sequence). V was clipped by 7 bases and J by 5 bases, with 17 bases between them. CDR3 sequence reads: CSVRAAGWTGELFF. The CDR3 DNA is TGCAGTGTCCGTGCAGCAGGGTGGACCGGGGAGCTGTTTTTT.

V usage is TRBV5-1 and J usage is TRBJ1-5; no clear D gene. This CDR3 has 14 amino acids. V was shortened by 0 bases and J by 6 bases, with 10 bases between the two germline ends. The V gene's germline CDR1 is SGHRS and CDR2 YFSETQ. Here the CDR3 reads CASSLDGGSQPQHF. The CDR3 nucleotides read TGCGCCAGCAGCTTGGATGGTGGGTCTCAGCCCCAGCATTTT.

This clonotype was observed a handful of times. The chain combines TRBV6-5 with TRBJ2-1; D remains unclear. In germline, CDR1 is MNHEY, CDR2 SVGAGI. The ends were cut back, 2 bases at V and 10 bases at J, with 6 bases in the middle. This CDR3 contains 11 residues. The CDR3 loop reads CASSYTGEQFF. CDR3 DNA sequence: TGTGCCAGCAGTTACACCGGCGAGCAGTTCTTC.

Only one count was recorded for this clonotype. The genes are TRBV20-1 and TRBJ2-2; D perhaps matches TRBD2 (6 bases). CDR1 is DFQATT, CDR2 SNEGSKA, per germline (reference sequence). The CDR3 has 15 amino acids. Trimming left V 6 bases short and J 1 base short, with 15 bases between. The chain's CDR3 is CSARTWRGNTGELFF. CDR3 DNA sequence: TGCAGTGCAAGGACTTGGAGGGGGAACACCGGGGAGCTGTTTTTT.

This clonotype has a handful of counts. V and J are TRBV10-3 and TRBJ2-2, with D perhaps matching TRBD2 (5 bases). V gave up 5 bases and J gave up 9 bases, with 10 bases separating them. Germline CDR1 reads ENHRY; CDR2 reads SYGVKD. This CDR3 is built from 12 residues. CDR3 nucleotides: TGTGCCATCAGTACGGGAAGAAGGGAGCTGTTTTTT. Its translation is CAISTGRRELFF.

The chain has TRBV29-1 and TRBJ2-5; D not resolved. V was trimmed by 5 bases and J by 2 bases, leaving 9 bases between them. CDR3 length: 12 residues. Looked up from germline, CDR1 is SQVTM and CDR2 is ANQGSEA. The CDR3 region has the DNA TGCAGCGTTTATGACGGACAAGAGACCCAGTACTTC. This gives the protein CSVYDGQETQYF.

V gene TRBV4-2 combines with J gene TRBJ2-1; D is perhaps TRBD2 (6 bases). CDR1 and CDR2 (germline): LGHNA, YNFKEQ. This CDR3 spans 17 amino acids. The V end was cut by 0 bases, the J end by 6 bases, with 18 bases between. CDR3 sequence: CASSQDGTSGLPNEQFF. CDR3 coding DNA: TGTGCCAGCAGCCAAGACGGAACCTCGGGACTGCCCAATGAGCAGTTCTTC.